A single sample gave rise to the 16 T cell receptor beta chains below, sequenced in a study of PD-1 blockade in classical Hodgkin lymphoma. In every patient, relapse followed autologous stem cell transplantation, while exposure to brentuximab vedotin differed. Repertoires were generated with immunoSEQ multiplex PCR, while TCRdb's copy carries only in-frame clones and drops some. The table shows around 60,000 clones, with around 89% occurring only once. Sequencing used peripheral blood mononuclear cells (PBMCs), obtained before the second cycle of nivolumab. These receptors came from a human donor with classical Hodgkin lymphoma.

This clone appeared a few times. The chain links TRBV5-8 to TRBJ1-1, with 9 bases matching TRBD1. After removal of 3 bases from V and 10 bases from J, the junction contained 4 bases not matched to a gene. This CDR3 contains 12 residues. From germline, CDR1 is SGHTS and CDR2 YDEGEE. CDR3 residues: CASSSTGGRAFF. The DNA for the CDR3 is TGTGCCAGCAGCTCAACAGGGGGCAGAGCTTTCTTT.

This sequence joins TRBV27 and TRBJ2-4; TRBD2 might be the D (6 bases). Germline V gene lookup returns CDR1 MNHEY and CDR2 SMNVEV (reference sequence). Between the trimmed V and J ends, which lost 5 bases and 0 bases, there was a span of 26 bases. The CDR3 length is 20 residues. CDR3 region: CASSLGGGSGGGIAKNIQYF. CDR3 DNA: TGTGCCAGCAGTCTGGGGGGTGGGTCTGGGGGTGGGATAGCCAAAAACATTCAGTACTTC.

The V call is TRBV7-8, the J call TRBJ2-7; TRBD2 matches at 9 bases. The CDR3 runs to 17 residues. Trimming cost V 5 bases and J 0 bases; bases outside gene matches: 11. Germline V gene data show CDR1 as SGHVS and CDR2 as FQNEAQ. The CDR3 reads CASSLTLAGASSYEQYF. The DNA of the CDR3 is TGTGCCAGCAGCCTTACATTAGCGGGGGCTAGCTCCTACGAGCAGTACTTC. The full variable domain, its missing parts supplied by reference TRBV7-8 and TRBJ2-7, is GAGVSQSPRYKVAKRGQDVALRCDPISGHVSLFWYQQALGQGPEFLTYFQNEAQLDKSGLPSDRFFAERPEGSVSTLKIQRTQQEDSAVYLCASSLTLAGASSYEQYFGPGTRLTVT.

The rearrangement joins TRBV28 to TRBJ2-7; 7 bases fit TRBD1. Germline CDR1 and CDR2: MDHEN and SYDVKM. Trimming took 7 bases from V and 2 from J; bases not matched to a gene: 2. The CDR3 consists of 12 residues. The CDR3 here is CASTDRAYEQYF. CDR3 nucleotides: TGTGCCAGCACCGACAGGGCCTACGAGCAGTACTTC.

J is TRBJ2-5 and V is TRBV6-4; D perhaps matches TRBD2 (5 bases). The V end was cut by 0 bases, the J end by 1 base, with 12 bases between. The length of the CDR3 is 16 residues. CDR1 is MRHNA, CDR2 SNTAGT, per germline. CDR3 sequence reads: CASSDSTSGPQETQYF. As DNA, the CDR3 is TGTGCCAGCAGTGACTCAACTAGTGGGCCCCAAGAGACCCAGTACTTC.

The chain recombines TRBV7-7 with TRBJ2-2; the D gene is possibly TRBD1 (5 bases). Trimming pared 5 bases from V and 5 bases from J, leaving 9 bases between. The length of the CDR3 is 13 residues. CDR1 and CDR2 (germline): SSHAT, FNYEAQ (reference sequence). The CDR3 bases are TGTGCCAGCAGCGTTACAGGAACCGGGGAGCTGTTTTTT. Protein sequence: CASSVTGTGELFF.

The chain employs TRBV2 and TRBJ2-1, with 13 bases that match TRBD2. The CDR3 is 15 amino acids. Germline assignment: CDR1 SNHLY and CDR2 FYNNEI. The V segment lost 3 bases and the J segment 7 bases; nucleotides outside the gene matches: 3. The CDR3 DNA follows: TGTGCCAGCAGTGATTGGGGACTAGCGGGGAATGAGCAGTTCTTC. Amino acid sequence: CASSDWGLAGNEQFF.

The chain recombines TRBV2 with TRBJ1-4, with D hard to call. This CDR3 is 13 amino acids long. V lost 7 bases to trimming and J lost 7 bases, with 13 bases between them. The germline gives CDR1 SNHLY, CDR2 FYNNEI. The CDR3 sequence is CASKRARPEKLFF. In DNA, the CDR3 is TGTGCCAGCAAGAGGGCTCGACCTGAAAAACTGTTTTTT.

This clone was seen only once. The CDR3 sequence is CASSGTTEDTDTQYF. CDR3 coding DNA: TGTGCCAGCAGCGGAACAACGGAAGACACAGATACGCAGTATTTT. The chain recombines TRBV9 with TRBJ2-3; the D is unclear. The length of the CDR3 is 15 residues. The germline V gene has CDR1 SGDLS and CDR2 YYNGEE. V was pared by 3 bases and J by 2 bases, with 13 bases between.

V usage is TRBV5-1 and J usage is TRBJ1-4; TRBD1 aligns across 8 bases. Per germline, CDR1 SGHRS and CDR2 YFSETQ. CDR3 length equals 16 residues. Trimming took 0 bases from V and 3 from J; bases not matched to a gene: 4. This CDR3 reads CASSLAGQGANEKLFF. CDR3 bases: TGCGCCAGCAGCTTGGCTGGACAGGGAGCTAATGAAAAACTGTTTTTT.

This rearrangement joins TRBV7-3 to TRBJ1-2; D might be TRBD1 (6 bases). CDR3 length: 13 amino acids. CDR1 SGHTA and CDR2 FQGTGA come from the germline V gene. The V end was cut by 6 bases, the J end by 14 bases, with 22 bases between. The CDR3 sequence is CASSQQPRQALTF. CDR3 bases: TGTGCCAGCAGTCAACAGCCCCGACAGGCCCTAACCTTC.

V is TRBV19 and J is TRBJ2-7, with D possibly matching TRBD1 (5 bases). Germline V CDR1 and CDR2: LNHDA, SQIVND (reference sequence). Deletions cut 8 bases from V and 2 bases from J, with 10 bases between. This CDR3 is 12 amino acids long. The CDR3 DNA is TGTGCCAGTGGCGACAGTACCTACGAGCAGTACTTC. Translating it yields CASGDSTYEQYF.

This CDR3 reads CSAPRDREAFF. Written as DNA, the CDR3 is TGCAGTGCTCCCCGGGACAGAGAAGCTTTCTTT. The V gene is TRBV20-1, the J gene TRBJ1-1; 7 nucleotides align to TRBD1. Germline CDR1 DFQATT, CDR2 SNEGSKA (reference sequence). The CDR3 runs 11 residues. J lost 8 bases, V lost 5 bases, and 5 bases had no gene match.

The CDR3 protein is CASSVIGQADYEQYF. In nucleotides, the CDR3 is TGTGCCAGCAGCGTTATCGGACAGGCGGACTACGAGCAGTACTTC. The J gene is TRBJ2-7, the V gene TRBV7-9; 7 positions match TRBD1. CDR3 length: 15 residues. J lost 3 bases, V lost 5 bases, and 10 bases had no gene match. Germline lookup yields CDR1 SEHNR and CDR2 FQNEAQ (reference sequence). The full variable domain, with the rest looked up from reference TRBV7-9 and TRBJ2-7, is DTGVSQNPRHKITKRGQNVTFRCDPISEHNRLYWYRQTLGQGPEFLTYFQNEAQLEKSRLLSDRFSAERPKGSFSTLEIQRTEQGDSAMYLCASSVIGQADYEQYFGPGTRLTVT.

J is TRBJ1-2 and V is TRBV7-9, with D unclear. The CDR3 covers 12 residues. Germline CDR1 and CDR2: SEHNR and FQNEAQ (reference sequence). Trimming shortened V by 6 bases and J by 2 bases, and 7 bases separated the two germline ends. CDR3 bases: TGTGCCAGCAGACAGTCGAACTATGGCTACACCTTC. Translated, it gives CASRQSNYGYTF.

The rearrangement joins TRBV7-9 to TRBJ1-1; D is unresolved. The length of the CDR3 is 13 residues. Trimming removed 3 bases from V and 4 bases from J, with 9 bases in between. Germline-derived CDR1 and CDR2 are SEHNR and FQNEAQ (reference sequence). The CDR3 DNA is TGTGCCAGCAGCTTTTTAGAGGTCACTGAAGCTTTCTTT. Protein: CASSFLEVTEAFF.